The entry below describes one T cell receptor beta chain. Its antigen is as yet unknown. The trim removed 3 bases at V and 7 bases at J, leaving 10 bases unmatched. Germline V gene sequence: CDR1 SGHRS, CDR2 YFSETQ. CDR3 size: 16 residues. The primer mix had 60 Vbeta and 13 Jbeta primers. Generated by immunoSEQ multiplex PCR, the TCRdb table keeps only in-frame clones and is missing some. The sample yields some 150,000 clones, 78% seen once. This sample was included in a study of cytomegalovirus exposure and HLA in healthy donors. Study outcomes and limitations: When a later analysis was performed, an Asian-associated ancestry cluster reportedly had fewer N-insertions than the approximately 680-donor mean. Later genetic work tied a missense DCLRE1C variant to beta-chain V and J trimming. Presence/absence analyses assumed roughly uniform sequencing depth across donors, which may not hold.

The receptor was isolated from a male donor in good health and CMV-seronegative. This chain links TRBV5-1 with TRBJ2-1, with 10 bases matching TRBD1. Input material: PBMCs. The CDR3: CASSWTPTGGKNEQFF. In DNA, the CDR3 is TGCGCCAGCAGCTGGACACCGACAGGGGGCAAGAATGAGCAGTTCTTC.